This TCR beta chain is from a study of tumor-infiltrating lymphocytes in localized non-small cell lung cancer. CDR1 is SGDLS and CDR2 is YYNGEE in the germline V gene. This CDR3 comprises 14 residues. Trimming left V 1 base short and J 8 bases short, with 15 bases between. Sequencing used immunoSEQ multiplex PCR; TCRdb keeps in-frame clones, though not all of them. The table shows some 30,000 clones, with approximately 85% occurring only once. The TCR was taken from a human donor with non-small cell lung cancer. The chain is built from TRBV9 and TRBJ2-5, with D possibly matching TRBD2 (5 bases). Sequencing was carried out using lung tumor tissue. CDR3 DNA: TGTGCCAGCAGCGTAAACCCCATCGGGGATACCCAGTACTTC. Residues: CASSVNPIGDTQYF.